This passage covers 16 T cell receptor beta chains from one sample sequenced in a study of blood T cell repertoires in COVID-19. Sequenced by immunoSEQ multiplex PCR; TCRdb stores in-frame clones only, minus some. The sample has roughly 100,000 clones, approximately 84% seen once. The sequenced sample was peripheral blood. The receptors were sampled from a man between 60 and 75 years old with acute or convalescent COVID-19.

The rearrangement joins TRBV24-1 to TRBJ2-3; 14 bases agree with TRBD2. Per germline, CDR1 KGHDR and CDR2 SFDVKD. This CDR3 comprises 17 residues. V was clipped by 5 bases and J by 2 bases; unmatched bases: 5. The CDR3 nucleotides read TGTGCCACCAGTGTGGGACTAGCGGGAGAAAACACAGATACGCAGTATTTT. This gives the protein CATSVGLAGENTDTQYF.

This rearrangement joins TRBV11-3 to TRBJ1-1; no firm D call. From germline, CDR1 is SGHNT and CDR2 YENEEA. The CDR3 sequence is 13 residues long. V gave up 1 base and J gave up 2 bases, with 5 bases separating them. CDR3: CASSLVGNTEAFF. The CDR3 region has the DNA TGTGCCAGCAGCTTAGTGGGCAACACTGAAGCTTTCTTT.

This chain uses TRBV19 with TRBJ1-5; D is unclear. The CDR3 consists of 17 residues. Germline loops: CDR1 LNHDA, CDR2 SQIVND (reference sequence). The germline V and J ends were trimmed by 2 bases and 2 bases, with 16 bases remaining between them. Written as DNA, the CDR3 is TGTGCCAGTAGTATAATCCCCAGTCCGGGAGGCAATCAGCCCCAGCATTTT. Protein product: CASSIIPSPGGNQPQHF.

This chain links TRBV4-1 with TRBJ2-2, with 7 bases aligning to TRBD2. Germline trimming cut 4 bases from V and 5 bases from J; bases unmatched to any gene: 10. The CDR3 is made up of 16 amino acids. Germline V gene lookup returns CDR1 MGHRA and CDR2 YSYEKL. CDR3 DNA: TGCGCCAGCAGCCTACAGTGGGCGGGAGCGACCGGGGAGCTGTTTTTT. As protein: CASSLQWAGATGELFF.

The chain joins TRBV18 to TRBJ1-1; D is ambiguous. The length of the CDR3 is 15 residues. Germline V gives CDR1 KGHSH, CDR2 LQKENI. V was trimmed by 2 bases and J by 1 base, leaving 11 bases between them. CDR3 bases: TGTGCCAGCTCACCATCACAAACGCCGAACACTGAAGCTTTCTTT. This codes for CASSPSQTPNTEAFF.

The chain is built from TRBV5-1 and TRBJ1-4; D may be TRBD1 (6 bases). The CDR3 extends over 15 amino acids. The germline gives CDR1 SGHRS, CDR2 YFSETQ. Between the trimmed V and J ends, which lost 4 bases and 2 bases, there was a span of 12 bases. CDR3 bases: TGCGCCAGCAGCCCGGGACACAGCACTAATGAAAAACTGTTTTTT. Its protein is CASSPGHSTNEKLFF.

The chain joins TRBV6-5 to TRBJ2-1, with 7 bases that match TRBD1. The CDR3 has 16 residues. V lost 2 bases, J lost 0 bases, and 4 bases stayed unmatched. The germline gives CDR1 MNHEY, CDR2 SVGAGI. In DNA form, the CDR3 reads TGTGCCAGCAGTTACCAGACAGGGAGCTCCTACAATGAGCAGTTCTTC. It is translated as CASSYQTGSSYNEQFF.

V is TRBV18 and J is TRBJ2-1; 7 positions agree with TRBD1. Germline CDR1 is KGHSH and CDR2 is LQKENI. The V segment lost 3 bases and the J segment 10 bases; nucleotides outside the gene matches: 12. The CDR3 is 15 amino acids. CDR3 nucleotides: TGTGCCAGCTCACCGGTGGGACAGCCCGCCGGGGAGCAGTTCTTC. It specifies CASSPVGQPAGEQFF. The full variable domain, in which reference TRBV18 and TRBJ2-1 provide the parts outside the CDR3, is NAGVMQNPRHLVRRRGQEARLRCSPMKGHSHVYWYRQLPEEGLKFMVYLQKENIIDESGMPKERFSAEFPKEGPSILRIQQVVRGDSAAYFCASSPVGQPAGEQFFGPGTRLTVL.

As concerns this clone: Additional DNA sequences in this sample encode the identical CDR3. The chain uses TRBV6-5 and TRBJ1-1; possibly TRBD1 for D (5 bases). Trimming left V 7 bases short and J 4 bases short, with 13 bases between. Germline-derived CDR1 and CDR2 are MNHEY and SVGAGI. The CDR3 covers 13 residues. In DNA, the CDR3 is TGTGCCAGCACCTATGGGGGGGGCACTGAAGCTTTCTTT. Protein: CASTYGGGTEAFF.

This chain connects TRBV4-1 to TRBJ2-7; D is possibly TRBD1 (5 bases). CDR1 is MGHRA and CDR2 is YSYEKL in the germline V gene. V was pared by 1 base and J by 3 bases, with 13 bases between. The CDR3 is made up of 15 amino acids. The CDR3 loop is CASSQANRRNYEQYF. In nucleotides, the CDR3 is TGCGCCAGCAGCCAAGCCAACAGGAGAAACTACGAGCAGTACTTC.

The rearrangement links TRBV28 to TRBJ1-4; 7 nucleotides align to TRBD1. In germline, CDR1 is MDHEN, CDR2 SYDVKM. With 6 bases clipped from V and 4 bases from J, the junction kept 8 bases outside the gene matches. The length of the CDR3 is 15 residues. CDR3 loop: CASSSTGQHNEKLFF. The CDR3 DNA reads TGTGCCAGCAGCTCTACGGGACAGCATAATGAAAAACTGTTTTTT.

The V call is TRBV11-3, the J call TRBJ2-2, with D tentatively TRBD1 (5 bases). CDR1 is SGHNT and CDR2 is YENEEA in the germline V gene. V was shortened by 3 bases and J by 2 bases, with 13 bases between the two germline ends. The CDR3 has 16 amino acids. The CDR3 sequence is CASSFSSGANTGELFF. The CDR3 region has the DNA TGTGCCAGCAGCTTTAGTTCTGGGGCTAACACCGGGGAGCTGTTTTTT.

The gene calls are TRBV24-1 and TRBJ2-5, with a weak D call TRBD2 (5 bases). V gave up 3 bases and J gave up 5 bases, with 6 bases separating them. The length of the CDR3 is 12 residues. Germline V gene lookup returns CDR1 KGHDR and CDR2 SFDVKD. CDR3 in DNA: TGTGCCACCAGTGATCCGGGGGAGACCCAGTACTTC. It is translated as CATSDPGETQYF.

The gene calls are TRBV7-9 and TRBJ2-1; possibly TRBD2 for D (6 bases). Germline V gives CDR1 SEHNR, CDR2 FQNEAQ (reference sequence). The CDR3 has 15 amino acids. V shed 7 bases and J shed 2 bases, with 15 bases lying between them. The CDR3: CASTQAGLTYNEQFF. The CDR3 DNA follows: TGTGCCAGCACCCAAGCGGGCCTCACCTACAATGAGCAGTTCTTC.

The J gene is TRBJ2-7, the V gene TRBV10-3; 7 positions match TRBD2. Germline V lookup: CDR1 ENHRY, CDR2 SYGVKD. V lost 6 bases, J lost 3 bases, and 8 bases stayed unmatched. The CDR3 has 14 amino acids. CDR3 in amino acids: CAISGGAGYYEQYF. CDR3 bases: TGTGCCATCAGCGGCGGAGCGGGATACTACGAGCAGTACTTC.

This clone was counted a few times. The rearrangement links TRBV21-1 to TRBJ2-7; TRBD1 is the table's D call and was not checked against the DNA. TRBV21-1 is described as a pseudogene. This CDR3 is 15 amino acids long. The CDR3 here is CASSLTGDTPYEQYF. The CDR3 DNA follows: TGTGCCAGCAGCCTGACAGGGGATACCCCCTACGAGCAGTACTTC.